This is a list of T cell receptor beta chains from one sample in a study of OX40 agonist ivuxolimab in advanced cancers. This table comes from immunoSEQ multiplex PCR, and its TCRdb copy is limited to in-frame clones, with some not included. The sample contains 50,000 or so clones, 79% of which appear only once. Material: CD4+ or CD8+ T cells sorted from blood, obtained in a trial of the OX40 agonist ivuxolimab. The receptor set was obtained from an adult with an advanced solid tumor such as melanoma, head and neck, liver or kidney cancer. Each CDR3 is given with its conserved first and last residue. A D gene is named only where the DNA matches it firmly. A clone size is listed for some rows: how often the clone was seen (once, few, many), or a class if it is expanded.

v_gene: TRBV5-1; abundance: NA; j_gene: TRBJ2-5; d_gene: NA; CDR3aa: CASNQPGGETQYF; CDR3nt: TGCGCCAGCAACCAACCTGGGGGAGAGACCCAGTACTTC
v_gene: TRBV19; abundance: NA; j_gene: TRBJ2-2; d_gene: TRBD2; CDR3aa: CASSKLLAGVQGGELFF; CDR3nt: TGTGCCAGTAGTAAGCTGCTAGCGGGAGTGCAGGGCGGGGAGCTGTTTTTT
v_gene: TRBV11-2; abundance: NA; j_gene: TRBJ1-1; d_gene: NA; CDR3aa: CASSSRQMNTEAFF; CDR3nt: TGTGCCAGCAGCTCCAGACAGATGAACACTGAAGCTTTCTTT
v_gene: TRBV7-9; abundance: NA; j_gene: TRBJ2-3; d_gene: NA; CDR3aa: CASSQAGRTDTQYF; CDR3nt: TGTGCCAGCAGCCAGGCGGGGCGCACAGATACGCAGTATTTT
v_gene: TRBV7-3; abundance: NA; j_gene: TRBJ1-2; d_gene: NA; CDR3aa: CASSLEVGPNYGYTF; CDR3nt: TGTGCCAGCAGCTTAGAGGTGGGACCTAACTATGGCTACACCTTC
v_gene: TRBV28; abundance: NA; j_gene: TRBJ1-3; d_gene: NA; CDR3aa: CASSPPTAQGNTIYF; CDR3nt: TGTGCCAGCAGCCCTCCGACGGCCCAGGGAAACACCATATATTTT
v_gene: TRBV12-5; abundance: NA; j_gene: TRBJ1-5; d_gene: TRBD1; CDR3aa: CASGLGDREQPQHF; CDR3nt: TGTGCTAGTGGTTTGGGGGACAGGGAACAGCCCCAGCATTTT
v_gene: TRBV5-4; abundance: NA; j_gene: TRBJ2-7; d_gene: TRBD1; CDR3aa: CASSLGGQAQRSSYEQYF; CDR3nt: TGTGCCAGCAGCTTGGGGGGACAGGCCCAGCGGAGTTCCTACGAGCAGTACTTC
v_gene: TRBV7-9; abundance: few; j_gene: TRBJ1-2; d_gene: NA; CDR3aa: CASSSPGLQIQAGYTF; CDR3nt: TGTGCCAGCAGCTCACCGGGACTCCAGATCCAGGCTGGCTACACCTTC
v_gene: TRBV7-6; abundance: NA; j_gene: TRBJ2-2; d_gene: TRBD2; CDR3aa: CASSPGLAGTGELFF; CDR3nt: TGTGCCAGCAGCCCCGGACTAGCCGGGACCGGGGAGCTGTTTTTT
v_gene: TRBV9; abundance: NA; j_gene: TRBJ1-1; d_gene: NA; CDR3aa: CASSVRSVKTEAFF; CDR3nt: TGTGCCAGCAGCGTAAGGAGCGTAAAAACTGAAGCTTTCTTT
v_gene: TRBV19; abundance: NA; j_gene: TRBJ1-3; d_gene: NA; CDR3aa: CASSSDGLSGNTIYF; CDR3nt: TGTGCCAGTAGTTCTGACGGACTCTCTGGAAACACCATATATTTT
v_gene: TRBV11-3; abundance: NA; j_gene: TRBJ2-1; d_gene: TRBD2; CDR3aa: CASSRGGSSNEQFF; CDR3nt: TGTGCCAGCAGCCGGGGGGGGTCCTCCAATGAGCAGTTCTTC
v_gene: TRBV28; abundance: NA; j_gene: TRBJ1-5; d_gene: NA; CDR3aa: CASSFLGDPTLKDSNQPQHF; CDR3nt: TGTGCCAGCAGTTTTTTGGGGGATCCGACCCTTAAAGACAGCAATCAGCCCCAGCATTTT
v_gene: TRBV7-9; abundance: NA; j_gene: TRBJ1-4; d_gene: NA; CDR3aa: CASSWRLGNEKLFF; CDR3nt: TGTGCCAGCAGCTGGCGCCTGGGTAATGAAAAACTGTTTTTT
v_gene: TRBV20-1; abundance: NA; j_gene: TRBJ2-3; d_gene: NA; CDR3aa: CSARTGHTQYF; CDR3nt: TGCAGTGCTAGGACAGGCCATACGCAGTATTTT
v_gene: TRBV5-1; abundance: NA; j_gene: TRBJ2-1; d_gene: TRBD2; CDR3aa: CASSYPSGSLSSYNEQFF; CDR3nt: TGCGCCAGCAGCTACCCTAGCGGGAGTCTCAGCTCCTACAATGAGCAGTTCTTC
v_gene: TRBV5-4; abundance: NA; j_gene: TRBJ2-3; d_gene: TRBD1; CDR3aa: CASSTGQGRQDTQYF; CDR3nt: TGTGCCAGCAGCACGGGACAGGGGAGACAAGATACGCAGTATTTT
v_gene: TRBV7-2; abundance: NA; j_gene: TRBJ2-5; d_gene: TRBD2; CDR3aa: CASSQRGIISGSQETQYF; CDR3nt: TGTGCCAGCAGTCAGAGGGGAATCATTAGCGGGAGTCAAGAGACCCAGTACTTC
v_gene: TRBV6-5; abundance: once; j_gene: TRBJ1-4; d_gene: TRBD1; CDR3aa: CASRPGQGVGKLFF; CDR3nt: TGTGCCAGCAGGCCGGGACAGGGAGTCGGAAAACTGTTTTTT
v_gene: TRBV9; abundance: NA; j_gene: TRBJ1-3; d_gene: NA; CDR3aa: CASSVDRRGNTIYF; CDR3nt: TGTGCCAGCAGCGTAGACCGGAGAGGAAACACCATATATTTT
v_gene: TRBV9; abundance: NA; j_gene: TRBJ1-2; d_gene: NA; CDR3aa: CASSVGAGINYGYTF; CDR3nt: TGTGCCAGCAGCGTAGGGGCAGGGATTAACTATGGCTACACCTTC
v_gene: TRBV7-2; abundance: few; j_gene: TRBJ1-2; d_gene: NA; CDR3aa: CASTSQAGEGYTF; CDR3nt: TGTGCCAGCACCAGTCAGGCAGGGGAAGGCTACACCTTC
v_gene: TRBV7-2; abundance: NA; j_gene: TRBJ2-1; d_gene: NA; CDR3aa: CASSIGLNEQFF; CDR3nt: TGTGCCAGCAGCATAGGGCTGAATGAGCAGTTCTTC
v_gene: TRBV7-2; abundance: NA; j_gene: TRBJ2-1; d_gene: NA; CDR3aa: CASSLRGTTGNNEQFF; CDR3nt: TGTGCCAGCAGCTTAAGGGGGACTACCGGGAACAATGAGCAGTTCTTC
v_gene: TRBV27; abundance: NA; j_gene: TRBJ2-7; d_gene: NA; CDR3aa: CASSYTRDRRYEQYF; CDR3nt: TGTGCCAGCAGCTACACCCGGGACCGCCGCTACGAGCAGTACTTC
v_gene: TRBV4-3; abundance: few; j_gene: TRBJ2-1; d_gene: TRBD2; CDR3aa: CASSQVVAGTSVYNEQFF; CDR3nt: TGCGCCAGCAGCCAAGTCGTCGCCGGGACTAGTGTCTACAATGAGCAGTTCTTC
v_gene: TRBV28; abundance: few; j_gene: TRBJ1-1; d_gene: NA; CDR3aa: CASSSGPSLAFF; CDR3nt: TGTGCCAGCAGTTCCGGGCCCTCCCTAGCTTTCTTT
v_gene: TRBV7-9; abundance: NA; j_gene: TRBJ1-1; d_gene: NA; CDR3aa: CASRSQGTQAFF; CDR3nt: TGTGCCAGCAGGAGTCAGGGGACTCAAGCTTTCTTT
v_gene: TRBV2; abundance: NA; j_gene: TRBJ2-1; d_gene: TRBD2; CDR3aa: CASSDSGHVNEQFF; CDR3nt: TGTGCCAGCAGTGATAGCGGGCATGTCAATGAGCAGTTCTTC
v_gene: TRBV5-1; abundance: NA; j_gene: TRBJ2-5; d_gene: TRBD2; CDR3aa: CASKRDKETQYF; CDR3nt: TGCGCCAGCAAGCGGGATAAAGAGACCCAGTACTTC
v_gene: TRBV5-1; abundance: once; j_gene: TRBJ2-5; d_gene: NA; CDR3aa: CASSLVGGQETQYF; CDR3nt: TGCGCCAGCAGCTTGGTCGGGGGTCAAGAGACCCAGTACTTC
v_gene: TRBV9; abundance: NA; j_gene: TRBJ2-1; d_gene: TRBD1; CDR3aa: CASSRRRPGGDSYNEQFF; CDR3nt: TGTGCCAGCAGTCGTAGGCGTCCAGGGGGTGACTCCTACAATGAGCAGTTCTTC
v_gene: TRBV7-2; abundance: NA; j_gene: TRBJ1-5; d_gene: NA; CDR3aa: CASSFEGREGQPQHF; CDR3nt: TGTGCCAGCAGCTTCGAGGGGAGGGAAGGTCAGCCCCAGCATTTT
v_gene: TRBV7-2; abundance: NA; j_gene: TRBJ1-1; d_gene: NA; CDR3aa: CASSLVAENTEAFF; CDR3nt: TGTGCCAGCAGCTTAGTGGCTGAGAACACTGAAGCTTTCTTT
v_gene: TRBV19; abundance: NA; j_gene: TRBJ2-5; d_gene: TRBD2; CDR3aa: CASSTVAGGAETQYF; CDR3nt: TGTGCCAGTAGTACCGTAGCGGGAGGTGCGGAGACCCAGTACTTC
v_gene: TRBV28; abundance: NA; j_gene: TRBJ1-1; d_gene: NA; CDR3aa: CASQGEDMNTEAFF; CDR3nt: TGTGCCAGCCAAGGCGAGGATATGAACACTGAAGCTTTCTTT
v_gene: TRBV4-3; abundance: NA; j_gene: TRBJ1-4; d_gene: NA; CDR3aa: CASSQQAATNEKLFF; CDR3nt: TGCGCCAGCAGCCAACAAGCTGCAACTAATGAAAAACTGTTTTTT
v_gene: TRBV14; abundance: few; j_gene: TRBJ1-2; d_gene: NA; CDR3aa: CASSQTLGGYTF; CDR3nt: TGTGCCAGCAGCCAAACCCTTGGCGGCTACACCTTC
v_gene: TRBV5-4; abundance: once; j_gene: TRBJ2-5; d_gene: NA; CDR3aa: CASSSGREVGETQYF; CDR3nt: TGTGCCAGCAGCTCCGGCCGTGAGGTAGGAGAGACCCAGTACTTC
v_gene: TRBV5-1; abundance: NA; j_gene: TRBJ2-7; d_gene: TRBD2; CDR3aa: CASSAELAGGPNEQYF; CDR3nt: TGCGCCAGCAGCGCGGAGTTAGCGGGAGGGCCTAACGAGCAGTACTTC
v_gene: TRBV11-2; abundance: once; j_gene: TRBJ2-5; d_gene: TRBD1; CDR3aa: CASSRTGTDETQYF; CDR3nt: TGTGCCAGCAGCCGAACCGGGACAGACGAGACCCAGTACTTC
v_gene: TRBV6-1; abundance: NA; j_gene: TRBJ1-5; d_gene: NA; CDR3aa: CASRADGGNQPQHF; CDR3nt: TGTGCCAGCAGGGCCGATGGAGGCAATCAGCCCCAGCATTTT
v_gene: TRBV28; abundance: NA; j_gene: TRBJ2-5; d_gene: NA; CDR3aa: CASSGLQRGETQYF; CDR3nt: TGTGCCAGCAGTGGTCTACAAAGGGGAGAGACCCAGTACTTC
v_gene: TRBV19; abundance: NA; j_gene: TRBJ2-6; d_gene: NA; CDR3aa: CASSDNSGANVLTF; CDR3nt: TGTGCCAGCTCGGACAACTCTGGGGCCAACGTCCTGACTTTC
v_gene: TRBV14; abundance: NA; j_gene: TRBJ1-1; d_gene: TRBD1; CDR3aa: CASSSTSLWTGWGYTEAFF; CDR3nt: TGTGCCAGCAGCTCGACATCCTTATGGACAGGGTGGGGGTACACTGAAGCTTTCTTT
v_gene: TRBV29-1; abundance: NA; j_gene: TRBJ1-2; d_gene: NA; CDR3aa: CSATGGRGNYGYTF; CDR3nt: TGCAGCGCAACCGGCGGCAGGGGCAACTATGGCTACACCTTC
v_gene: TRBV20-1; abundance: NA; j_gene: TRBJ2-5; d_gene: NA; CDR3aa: CSADERETQYF; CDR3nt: TGCAGTGCCGACGAAAGAGAGACCCAGTACTTC
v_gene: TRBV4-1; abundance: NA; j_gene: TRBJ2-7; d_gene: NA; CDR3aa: CASSPKGTAGYEQYF; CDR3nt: TGCGCCAGCAGCCCCAAGGGGACCGCCGGCTACGAGCAGTACTTC
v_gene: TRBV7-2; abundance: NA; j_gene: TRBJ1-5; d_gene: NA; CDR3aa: CASSWGGGNQPQHF; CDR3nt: TGTGCCAGCAGCTGGGGGGGTGGAAATCAGCCCCAGCATTTT
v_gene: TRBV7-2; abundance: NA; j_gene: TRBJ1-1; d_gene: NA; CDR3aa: CASSPSRGIMNTEAFF; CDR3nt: TGTGCCAGCAGCCCGAGTAGGGGAATCATGAACACTGAAGCCTTCTTT
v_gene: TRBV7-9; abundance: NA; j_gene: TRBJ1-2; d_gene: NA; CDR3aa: CASSPRIMDGYTF; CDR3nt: TGTGCCAGCAGCCCCCGGATAATGGATGGCTACACCTTC